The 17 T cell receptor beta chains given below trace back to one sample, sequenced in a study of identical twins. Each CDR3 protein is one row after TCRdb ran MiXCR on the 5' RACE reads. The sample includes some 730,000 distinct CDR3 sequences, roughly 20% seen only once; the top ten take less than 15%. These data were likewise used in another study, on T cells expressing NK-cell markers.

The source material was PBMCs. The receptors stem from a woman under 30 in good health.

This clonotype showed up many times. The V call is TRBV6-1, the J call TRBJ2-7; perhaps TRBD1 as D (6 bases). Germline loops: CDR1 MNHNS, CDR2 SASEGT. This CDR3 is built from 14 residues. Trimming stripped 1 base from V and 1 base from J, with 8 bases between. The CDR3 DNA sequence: TGTGCCAGCAGTGAAGAGGGGACATCCTACGAGCAGTACTTC. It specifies CASSEEGTSYEQYF.

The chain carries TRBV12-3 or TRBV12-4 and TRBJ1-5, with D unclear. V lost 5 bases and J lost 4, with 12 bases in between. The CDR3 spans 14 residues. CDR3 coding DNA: TGTGCCAGCAGTATTCTTACAGAGAATCAGCCCCAGCATTTT. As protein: CASSILTENQPQHF.

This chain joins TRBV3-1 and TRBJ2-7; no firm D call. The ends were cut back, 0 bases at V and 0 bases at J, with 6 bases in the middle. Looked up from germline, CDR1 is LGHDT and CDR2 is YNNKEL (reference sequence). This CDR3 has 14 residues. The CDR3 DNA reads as TGTGCCAGCAGCCAAGAGGCCCGCTCCTACGAGCAGTACTTC. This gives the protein CASSQEARSYEQYF.

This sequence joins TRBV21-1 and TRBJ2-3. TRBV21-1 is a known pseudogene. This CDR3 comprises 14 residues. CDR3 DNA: TGTGCCAGCAGCAGAGGATTGTGGGGAGATACGCAGTATTTT. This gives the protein CASSRGLWGDTQYF.

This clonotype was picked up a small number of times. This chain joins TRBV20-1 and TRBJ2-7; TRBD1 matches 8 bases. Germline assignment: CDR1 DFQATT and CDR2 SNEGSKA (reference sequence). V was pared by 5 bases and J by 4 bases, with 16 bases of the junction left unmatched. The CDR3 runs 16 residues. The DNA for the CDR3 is TGCAGTGCTCCGCGTGCGACAGGGGCCTTTAGGTACGAGCAGTACTTC. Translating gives CSAPRATGAFRYEQYF.

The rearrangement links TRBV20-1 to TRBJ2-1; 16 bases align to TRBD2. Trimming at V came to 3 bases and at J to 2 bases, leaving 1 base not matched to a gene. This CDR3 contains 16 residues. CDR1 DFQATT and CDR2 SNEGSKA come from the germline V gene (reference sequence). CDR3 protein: CSARGLAGGPYNEQFF. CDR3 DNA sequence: TGCAGTGCTAGGGGACTAGCGGGAGGGCCCTACAATGAGCAGTTCTTC.

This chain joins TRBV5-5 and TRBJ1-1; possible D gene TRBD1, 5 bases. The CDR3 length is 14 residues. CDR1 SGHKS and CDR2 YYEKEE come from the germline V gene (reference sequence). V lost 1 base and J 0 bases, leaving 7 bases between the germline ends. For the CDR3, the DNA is TGTGCCAGCAGCTTGTACAGGATGAACACTGAAGCTTTCTTT. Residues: CASSLYRMNTEAFF.

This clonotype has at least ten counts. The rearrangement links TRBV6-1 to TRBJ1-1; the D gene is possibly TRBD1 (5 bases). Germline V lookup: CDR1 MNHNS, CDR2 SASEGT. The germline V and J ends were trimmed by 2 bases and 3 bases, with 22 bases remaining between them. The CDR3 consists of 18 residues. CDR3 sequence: CASSEIGEWGSRDTEAFF. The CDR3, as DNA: TGTGCCAGCAGTGAAATTGGGGAATGGGGGTCTAGGGACACTGAAGCTTTCTTT.

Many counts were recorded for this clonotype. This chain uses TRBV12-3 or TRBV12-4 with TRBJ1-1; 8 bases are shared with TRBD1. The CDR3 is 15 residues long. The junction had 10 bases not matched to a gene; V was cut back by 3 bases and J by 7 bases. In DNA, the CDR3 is TGTGCCAGCAGTTTCGGGCAGGGGGCGCCGGGTGAAGCTTTCTTT. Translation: CASSFGQGAPGEAFF.

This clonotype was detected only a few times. Here the CDR3 reads CAWMDGGYNEQFF. CDR3 nucleotides: TGTGCCTGGATGGACGGGGGGTACAATGAGCAGTTCTTC. The chain recombines TRBV30 with TRBJ2-1; 7 bases fit TRBD2. This CDR3 region has 13 residues. Germline V gives CDR1 GTSNPN, CDR2 SVGIG (reference sequence). V was pared by 4 bases and J by 4 bases, with 4 bases of the junction left unmatched.

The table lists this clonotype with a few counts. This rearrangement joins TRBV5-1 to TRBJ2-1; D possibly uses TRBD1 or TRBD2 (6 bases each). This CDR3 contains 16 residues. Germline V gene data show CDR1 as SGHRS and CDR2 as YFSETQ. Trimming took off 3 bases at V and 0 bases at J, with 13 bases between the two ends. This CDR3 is CASSWGPTSSYNEQFF. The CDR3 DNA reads TGCGCCAGCAGCTGGGGGCCGACTAGCTCCTACAATGAGCAGTTCTTC.

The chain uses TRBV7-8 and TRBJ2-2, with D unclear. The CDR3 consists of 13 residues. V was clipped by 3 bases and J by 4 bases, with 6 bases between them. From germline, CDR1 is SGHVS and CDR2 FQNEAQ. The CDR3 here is CASSLSPTGELFF. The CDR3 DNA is TGTGCCAGCAGCTTGTCTCCCACCGGGGAGCTGTTTTTT.

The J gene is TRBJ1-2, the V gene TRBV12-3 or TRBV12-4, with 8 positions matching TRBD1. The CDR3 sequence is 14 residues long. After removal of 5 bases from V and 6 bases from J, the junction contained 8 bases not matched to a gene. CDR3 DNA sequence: TGTGCCAGCAGTCCACGGACAGGGACGGATGGCTACACCTTC. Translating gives CASSPRTGTDGYTF.

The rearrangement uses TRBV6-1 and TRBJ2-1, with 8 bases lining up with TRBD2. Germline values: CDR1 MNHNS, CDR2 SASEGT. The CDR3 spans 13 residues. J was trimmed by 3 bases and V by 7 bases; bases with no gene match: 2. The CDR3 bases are TGTGCCAGCACGGGGGGGTTCTACAATGAGCAGTTCTTC. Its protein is CASTGGFYNEQFF.

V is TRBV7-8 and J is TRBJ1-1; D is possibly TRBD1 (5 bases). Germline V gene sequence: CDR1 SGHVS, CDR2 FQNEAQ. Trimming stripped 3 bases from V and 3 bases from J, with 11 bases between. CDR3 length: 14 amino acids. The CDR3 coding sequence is TGTGCCAGCAGCTTGACAGCTCAGCACACTGAAGCTTTCTTT. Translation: CASSLTAQHTEAFF.

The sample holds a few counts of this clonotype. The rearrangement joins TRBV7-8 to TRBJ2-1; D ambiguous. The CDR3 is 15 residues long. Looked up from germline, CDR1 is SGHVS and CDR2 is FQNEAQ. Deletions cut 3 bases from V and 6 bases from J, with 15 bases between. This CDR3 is CASSLSGSVPNEQFF. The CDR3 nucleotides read TGTGCCAGCAGCTTGTCCGGGTCCGTCCCCAATGAGCAGTTCTTC. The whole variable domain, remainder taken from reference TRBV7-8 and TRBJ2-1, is GAGVSQSPRYKVAKRGQDVALRCDPISGHVSLFWYQQALGQGPEFLTYFQNEAQLDKSGLPSDRFFAERPEGSVSTLKIQRTQQEDSAVYLCASSLSGSVPNEQFFGPGTRLTVL.

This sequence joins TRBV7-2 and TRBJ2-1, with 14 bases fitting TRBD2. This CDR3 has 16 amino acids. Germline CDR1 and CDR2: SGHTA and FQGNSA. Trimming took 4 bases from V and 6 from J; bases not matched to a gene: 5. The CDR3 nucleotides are TGTGCCAGCAGCTCGCAAGGGACTAGCGGGGGCAATGAGCAGTTCTTC. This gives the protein CASSSQGTSGGNEQFF.